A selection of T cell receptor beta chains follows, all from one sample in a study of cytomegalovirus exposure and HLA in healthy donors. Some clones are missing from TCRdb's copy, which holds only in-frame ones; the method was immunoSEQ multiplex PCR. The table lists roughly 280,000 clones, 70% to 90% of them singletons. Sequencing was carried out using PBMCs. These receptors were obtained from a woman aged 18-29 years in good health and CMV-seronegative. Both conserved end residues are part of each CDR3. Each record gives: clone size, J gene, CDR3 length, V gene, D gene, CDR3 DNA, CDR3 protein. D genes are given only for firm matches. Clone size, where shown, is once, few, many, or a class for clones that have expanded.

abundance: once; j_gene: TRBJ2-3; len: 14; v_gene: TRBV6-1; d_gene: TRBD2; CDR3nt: TGTGCCAGCAGTGGGACTAGCGTCCCAGATACGCAGTATTTT; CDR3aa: CASSGTSVPDTQYF
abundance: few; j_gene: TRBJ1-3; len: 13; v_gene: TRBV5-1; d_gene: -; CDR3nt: TGCGCCAGCAGCTCATTAGGGGAAAACACCATATATTTT; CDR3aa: CASSSLGENTIYF
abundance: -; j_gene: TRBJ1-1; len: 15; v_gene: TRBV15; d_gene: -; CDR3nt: TGTGCCACCAGCAGAGAACGGGCAGGGTGGACTGAAGCTTTCTTT; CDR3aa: CATSRERAGWTEAFF
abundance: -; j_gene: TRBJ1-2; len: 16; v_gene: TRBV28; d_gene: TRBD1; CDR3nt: TGTGCCAGCAGTCCCCATTGGGACAGCGGATACTATGGCTACACCTTC; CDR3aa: CASSPHWDSGYYGYTF
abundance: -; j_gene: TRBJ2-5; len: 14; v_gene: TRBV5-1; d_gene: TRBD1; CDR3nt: TGCGCCAGCAGCTTACAGGGGAGAGGAGAGACCCAGTACTTC; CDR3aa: CASSLQGRGETQYF
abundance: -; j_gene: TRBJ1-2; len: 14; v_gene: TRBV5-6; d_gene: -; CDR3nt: TGTGCCAGCAGCTTAGGGGGGGCAGACTATGGCTACACCTTC; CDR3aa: CASSLGGADYGYTF
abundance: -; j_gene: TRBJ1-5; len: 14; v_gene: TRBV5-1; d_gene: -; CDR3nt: TGCGCCAGCAGCTTGGGACAGGAAAATCAGCCCCAGCATTTT; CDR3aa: CASSLGQENQPQHF
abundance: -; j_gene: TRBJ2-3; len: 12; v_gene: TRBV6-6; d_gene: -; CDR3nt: TGTGCCAGCAGAACTAGCACAGATACGCAGTATTTT; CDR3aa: CASRTSTDTQYF
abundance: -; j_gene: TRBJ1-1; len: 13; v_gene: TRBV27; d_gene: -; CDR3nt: TGTGCCAGCAGTAAGACATCAAACACTGAAGCTTTCTTT; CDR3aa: CASSKTSNTEAFF
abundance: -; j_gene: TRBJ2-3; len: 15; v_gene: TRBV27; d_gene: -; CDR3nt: TGTGCCAGCAGTTTAATAGCTCAGCTCACAGATACGCAGTATTTT; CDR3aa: CASSLIAQLTDTQYF
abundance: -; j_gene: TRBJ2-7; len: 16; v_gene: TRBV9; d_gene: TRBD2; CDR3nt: TGTGCCAGCAGCGTAGCCCCAGCGGGGGTAACCTACGAGCAGTACTTC; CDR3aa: CASSVAPAGVTYEQYF
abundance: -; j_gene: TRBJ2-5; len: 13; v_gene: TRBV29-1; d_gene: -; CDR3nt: TGCAGCGTTAAGACAGATTCCCAAGAGACCCAGTACTTC; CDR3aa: CSVKTDSQETQYF
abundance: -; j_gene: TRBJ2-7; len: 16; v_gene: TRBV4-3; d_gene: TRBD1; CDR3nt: TGCGCCAGCAGCCAATACTACAGGGGGCGAGCCTACGAGCAGTACTTC; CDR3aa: CASSQYYRGRAYEQYF
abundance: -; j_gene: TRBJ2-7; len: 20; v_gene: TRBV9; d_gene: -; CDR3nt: TGTGCCAGCAGCGTAGGATGGGCGGCCCAGGGGGGCAGTCGGGCCTACGAGCAGTACTTC; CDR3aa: CASSVGWAAQGGSRAYEQYF
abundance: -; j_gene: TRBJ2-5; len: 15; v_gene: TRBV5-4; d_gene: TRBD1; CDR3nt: TGTGCCAGCAGCTTGGGTCCAGGGGGCCAAGAGACCCAGTACTTC; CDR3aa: CASSLGPGGQETQYF
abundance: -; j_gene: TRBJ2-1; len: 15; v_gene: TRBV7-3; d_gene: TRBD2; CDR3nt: TGTGCCAGCACCACTAGCGGGGGGGTTTACAATGAGCAGTTCTTC; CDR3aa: CASTTSGGVYNEQFF
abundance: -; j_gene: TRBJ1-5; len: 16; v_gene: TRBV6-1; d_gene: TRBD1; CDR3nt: TGTGCCAGCAGTGAACGGACAGGGCGAAGCAATCAGCCCCAGCATTTT; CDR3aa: CASSERTGRSNQPQHF
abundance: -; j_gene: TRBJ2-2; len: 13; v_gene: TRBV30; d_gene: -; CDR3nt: TGTGCCTGGACCCCAACGAGGGCCGGGGAGCTGTTTTTT; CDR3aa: CAWTPTRAGELFF
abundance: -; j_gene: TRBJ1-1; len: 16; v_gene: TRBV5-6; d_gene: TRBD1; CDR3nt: TGTGCCAGCAGCTTGGAGGGGGCAGGTAAGAACACTGAAGCTTTCTTT; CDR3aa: CASSLEGAGKNTEAFF
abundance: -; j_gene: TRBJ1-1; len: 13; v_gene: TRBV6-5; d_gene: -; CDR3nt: TGTGCCAGCAGTTACCCCGAGGGCAGAGGGGCTTTCTTT; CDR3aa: CASSYPEGRGAFF
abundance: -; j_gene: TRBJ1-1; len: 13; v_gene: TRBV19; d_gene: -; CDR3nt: TGTGCCAGTGGGGACACCTTGGGGGAGGAAGCTTTCTTT; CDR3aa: CASGDTLGEEAFF
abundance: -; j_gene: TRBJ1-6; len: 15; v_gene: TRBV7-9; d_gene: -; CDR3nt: TGTGCCAGCAGCCATGACAGGCCGGGGAATTCACCCCTCCACTTT; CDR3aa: CASSHDRPGNSPLHF
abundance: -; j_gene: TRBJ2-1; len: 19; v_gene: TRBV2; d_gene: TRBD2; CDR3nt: TGTGCCAGCAGTGAAGAGGCCCCACTAGCGGGAGGGGGTGTGGATGAGCAGTTCTTC; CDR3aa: CASSEEAPLAGGGVDEQFF
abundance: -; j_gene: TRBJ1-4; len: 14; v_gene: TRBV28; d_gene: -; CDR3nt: TGTGCCAGCAGTTTCGGGGGGCGGCGTGAAAAACTGTTTTTT; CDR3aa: CASSFGGRREKLFF
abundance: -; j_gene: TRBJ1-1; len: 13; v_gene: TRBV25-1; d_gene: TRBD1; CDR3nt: TGTGCCAGCGGGGGACAGGGCCTTTATGAAGCTTTCTTT; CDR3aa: CASGGQGLYEAFF
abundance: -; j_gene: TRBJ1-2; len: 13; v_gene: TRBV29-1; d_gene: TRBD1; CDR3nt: TGCAGCGTAGACAGGGGTGCTAACTATGGCTACACCTTC; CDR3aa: CSVDRGANYGYTF
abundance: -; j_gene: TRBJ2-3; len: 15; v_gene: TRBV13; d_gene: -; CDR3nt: TGTGCCAGCAGCCAGAAGGGCGGGGGCACAGATACGCAGTATTTT; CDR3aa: CASSQKGGGTDTQYF